The TCR beta chain under discussion was sequenced for a study of long-term antiretroviral therapy in people with HIV. Researchers report immunoSEQ v3.0 was run at survey level. Assay: immunoSEQ multiplex PCR; the TCRdb copy retains only in-frame clones and omits some. The table includes about 17,000 clones, 80% to 85% detected once. V lost 5 bases to trimming and J lost 6 bases, with 14 bases between them. This CDR3 comprises 13 residues. Germline V gives CDR1 SGHTA, CDR2 FQGNSA. This sequence was found in a man aged 45-65 years with HIV. The chain employs TRBV7-2 and TRBJ2-7; no firm D call. The sample in question was unsorted PBMCs, obtained 0.3 years before starting antiretroviral therapy. The CDR3 sequence: CASSPLSPPEQYF. CDR3 nucleotide sequence: TGTGCCAGCAGCCCCCTGAGTCCGCCCGAGCAGTACTTC.